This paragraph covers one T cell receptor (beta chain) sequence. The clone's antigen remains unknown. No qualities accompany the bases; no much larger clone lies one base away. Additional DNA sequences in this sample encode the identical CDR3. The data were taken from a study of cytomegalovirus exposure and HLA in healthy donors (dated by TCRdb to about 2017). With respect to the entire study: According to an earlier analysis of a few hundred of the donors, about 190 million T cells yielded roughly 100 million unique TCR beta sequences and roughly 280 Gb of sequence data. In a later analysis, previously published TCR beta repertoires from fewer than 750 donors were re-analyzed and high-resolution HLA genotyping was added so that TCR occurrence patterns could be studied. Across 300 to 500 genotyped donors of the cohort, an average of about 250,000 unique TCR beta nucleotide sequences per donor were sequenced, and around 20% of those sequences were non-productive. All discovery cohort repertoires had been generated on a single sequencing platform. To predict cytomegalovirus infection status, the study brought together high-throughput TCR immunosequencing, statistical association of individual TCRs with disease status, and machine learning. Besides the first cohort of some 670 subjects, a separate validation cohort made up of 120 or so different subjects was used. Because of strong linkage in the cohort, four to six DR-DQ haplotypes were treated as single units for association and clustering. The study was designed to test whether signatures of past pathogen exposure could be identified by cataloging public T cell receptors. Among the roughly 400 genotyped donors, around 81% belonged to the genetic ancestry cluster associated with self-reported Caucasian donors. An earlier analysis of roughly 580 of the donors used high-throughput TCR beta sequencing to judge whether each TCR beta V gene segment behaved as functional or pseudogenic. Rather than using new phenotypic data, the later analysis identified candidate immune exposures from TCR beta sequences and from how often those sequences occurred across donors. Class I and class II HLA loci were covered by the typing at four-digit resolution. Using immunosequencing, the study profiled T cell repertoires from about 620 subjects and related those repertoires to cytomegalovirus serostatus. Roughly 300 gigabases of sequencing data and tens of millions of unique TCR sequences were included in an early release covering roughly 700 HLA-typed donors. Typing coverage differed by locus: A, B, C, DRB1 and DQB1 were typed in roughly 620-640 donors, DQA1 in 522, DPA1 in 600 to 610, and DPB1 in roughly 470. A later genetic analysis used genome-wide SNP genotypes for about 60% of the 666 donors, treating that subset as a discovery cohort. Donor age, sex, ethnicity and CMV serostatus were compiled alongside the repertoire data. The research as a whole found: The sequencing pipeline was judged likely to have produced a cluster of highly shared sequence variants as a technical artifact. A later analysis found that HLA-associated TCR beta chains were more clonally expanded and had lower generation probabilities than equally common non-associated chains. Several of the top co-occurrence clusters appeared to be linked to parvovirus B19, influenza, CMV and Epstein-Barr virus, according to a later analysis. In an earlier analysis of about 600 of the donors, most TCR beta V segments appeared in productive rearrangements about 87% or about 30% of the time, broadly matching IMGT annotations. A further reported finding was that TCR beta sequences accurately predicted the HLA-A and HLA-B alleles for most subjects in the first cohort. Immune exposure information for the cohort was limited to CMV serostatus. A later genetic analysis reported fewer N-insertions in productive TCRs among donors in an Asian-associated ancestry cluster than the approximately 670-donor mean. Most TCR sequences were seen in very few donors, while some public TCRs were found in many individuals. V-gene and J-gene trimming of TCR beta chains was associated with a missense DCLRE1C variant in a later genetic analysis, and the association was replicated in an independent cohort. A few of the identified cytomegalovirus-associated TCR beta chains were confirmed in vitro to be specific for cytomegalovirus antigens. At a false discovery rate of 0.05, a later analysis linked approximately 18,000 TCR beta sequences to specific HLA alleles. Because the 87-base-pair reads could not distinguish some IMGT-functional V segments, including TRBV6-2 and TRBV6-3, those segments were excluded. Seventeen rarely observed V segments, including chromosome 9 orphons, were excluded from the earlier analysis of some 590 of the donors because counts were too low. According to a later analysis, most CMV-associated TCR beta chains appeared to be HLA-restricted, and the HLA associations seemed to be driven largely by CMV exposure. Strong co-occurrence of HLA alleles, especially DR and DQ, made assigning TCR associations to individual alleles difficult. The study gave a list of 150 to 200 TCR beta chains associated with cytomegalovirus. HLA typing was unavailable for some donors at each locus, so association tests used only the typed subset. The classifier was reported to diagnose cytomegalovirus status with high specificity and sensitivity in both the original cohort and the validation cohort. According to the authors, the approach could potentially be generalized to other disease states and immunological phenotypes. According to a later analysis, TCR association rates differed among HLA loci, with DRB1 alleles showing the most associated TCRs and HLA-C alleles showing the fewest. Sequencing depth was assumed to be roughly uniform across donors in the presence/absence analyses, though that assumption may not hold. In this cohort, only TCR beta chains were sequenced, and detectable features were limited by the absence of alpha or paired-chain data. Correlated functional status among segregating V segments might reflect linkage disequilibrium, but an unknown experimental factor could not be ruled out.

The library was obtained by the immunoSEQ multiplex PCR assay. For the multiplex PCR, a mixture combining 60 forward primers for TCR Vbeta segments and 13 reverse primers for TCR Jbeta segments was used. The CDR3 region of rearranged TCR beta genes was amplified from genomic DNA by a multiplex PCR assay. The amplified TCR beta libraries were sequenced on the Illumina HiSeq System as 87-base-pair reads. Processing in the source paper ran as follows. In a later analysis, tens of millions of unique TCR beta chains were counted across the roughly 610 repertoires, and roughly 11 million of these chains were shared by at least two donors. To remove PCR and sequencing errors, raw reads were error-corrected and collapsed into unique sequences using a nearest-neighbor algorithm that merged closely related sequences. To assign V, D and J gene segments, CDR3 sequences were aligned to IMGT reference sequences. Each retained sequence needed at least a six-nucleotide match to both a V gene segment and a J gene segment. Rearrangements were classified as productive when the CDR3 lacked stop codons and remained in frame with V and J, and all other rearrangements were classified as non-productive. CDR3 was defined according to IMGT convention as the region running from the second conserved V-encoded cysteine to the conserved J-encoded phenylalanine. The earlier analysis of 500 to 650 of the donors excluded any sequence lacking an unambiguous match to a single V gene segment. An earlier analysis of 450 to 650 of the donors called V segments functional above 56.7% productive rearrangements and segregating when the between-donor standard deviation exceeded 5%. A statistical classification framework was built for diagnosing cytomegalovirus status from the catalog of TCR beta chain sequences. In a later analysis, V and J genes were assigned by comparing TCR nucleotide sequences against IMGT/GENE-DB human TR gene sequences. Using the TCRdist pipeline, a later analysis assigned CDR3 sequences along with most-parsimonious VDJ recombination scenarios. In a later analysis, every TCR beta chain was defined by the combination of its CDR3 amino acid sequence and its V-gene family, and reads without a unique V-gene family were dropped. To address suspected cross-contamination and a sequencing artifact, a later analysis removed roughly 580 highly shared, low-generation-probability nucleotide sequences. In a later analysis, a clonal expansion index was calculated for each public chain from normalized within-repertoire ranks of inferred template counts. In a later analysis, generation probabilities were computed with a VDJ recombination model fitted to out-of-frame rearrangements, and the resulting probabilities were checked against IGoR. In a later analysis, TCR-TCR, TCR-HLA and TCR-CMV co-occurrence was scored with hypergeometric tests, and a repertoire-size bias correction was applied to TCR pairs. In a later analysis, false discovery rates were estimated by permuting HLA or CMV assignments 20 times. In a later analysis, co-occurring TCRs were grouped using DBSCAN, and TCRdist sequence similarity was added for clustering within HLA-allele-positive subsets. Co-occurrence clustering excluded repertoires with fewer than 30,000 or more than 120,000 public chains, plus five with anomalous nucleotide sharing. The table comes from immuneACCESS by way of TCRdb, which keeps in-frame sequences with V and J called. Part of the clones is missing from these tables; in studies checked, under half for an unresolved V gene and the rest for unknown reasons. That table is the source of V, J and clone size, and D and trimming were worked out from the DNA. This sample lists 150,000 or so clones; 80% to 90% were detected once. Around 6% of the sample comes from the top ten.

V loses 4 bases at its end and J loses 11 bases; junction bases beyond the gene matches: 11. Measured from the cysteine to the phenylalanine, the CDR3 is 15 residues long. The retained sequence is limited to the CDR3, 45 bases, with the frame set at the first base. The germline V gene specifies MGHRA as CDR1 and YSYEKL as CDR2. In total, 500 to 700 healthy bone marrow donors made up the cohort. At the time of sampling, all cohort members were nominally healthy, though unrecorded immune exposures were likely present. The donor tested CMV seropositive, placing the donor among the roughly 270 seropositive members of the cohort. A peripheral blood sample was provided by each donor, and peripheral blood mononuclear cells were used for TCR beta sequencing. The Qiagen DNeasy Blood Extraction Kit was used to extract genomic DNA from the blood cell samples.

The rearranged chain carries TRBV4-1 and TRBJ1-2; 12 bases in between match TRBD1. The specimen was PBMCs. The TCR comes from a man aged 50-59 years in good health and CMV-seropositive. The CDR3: CASSLSGQGAGGYTF. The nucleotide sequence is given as TGCGCCAGCAGCCTCTCGGGACAGGGGGCGGGTGGTTACACCTTC.